Listed here are 8 T cell receptor beta chains from one sample, sequenced in a study of T cells in localized non-small cell lung cancer. The table came from immunoSEQ multiplex PCR; TCRdb's copy has only in-frame clones and leaves some out. The table shows about 59,000 clones, with approximately 93% occurring only once. Sequencing was performed on peripheral blood, taken before any cancer treatment. The receptor source for this set is a man between 40 and 75 years old with stage I lung adenocarcinoma.

The count of this clone is one. The chain recombines TRBV29-1 with TRBJ2-7; no clear D gene. Germline loops: CDR1 SQVTM, CDR2 ANQGSEA. This CDR3 spans 11 amino acids. Deletions cut 2 bases from V and 6 bases from J, with 8 bases between. CDR3 amino acids: CSVELSSEQYF. The CDR3 coding sequence is TGCAGCGTTGAATTGTCATCCGAGCAGTACTTC.

The V gene is TRBV10-3, the J gene TRBJ2-1; 9 nucleotides line up with TRBD2. This CDR3 contains 15 residues. Trimming cost V 3 bases and J 8 bases; bases outside gene matches: 8. Germline V gives CDR1 ENHRY, CDR2 SYGVKD. CDR3 sequence reads: CAISERGGRADEQFF. In DNA form, the CDR3 reads TGTGCCATCAGTGAAAGGGGCGGGAGGGCCGATGAGCAGTTCTTC.

The chain combines TRBV18 with TRBJ1-2; D is undetermined. CDR1 and CDR2 (germline): KGHSH, LQKENI. The CDR3 extends over 15 amino acids. Trimming took 3 bases from V and 0 from J, leaving 11 bases between them. The CDR3 is CASSPGLSANYGYTF. As DNA, the CDR3 is TGTGCCAGCTCACCGGGTTTATCCGCTAACTATGGCTACACCTTC.

The V gene is TRBV29-1, the J gene TRBJ2-1, with 13 bases fitting TRBD2. With V trimmed by 5 bases and J by 7 bases, 5 bases remained unmatched. The germline V gene has CDR1 SQVTM and CDR2 ANQGSEA. The CDR3 has 14 amino acids. CDR3 sequence: CSVIGTSGNNEQFF. The CDR3 bases are TGCAGCGTTATAGGGACTAGCGGGAATAATGAGCAGTTCTTC.

The chain has TRBV27 and TRBJ2-2, with 7 bases matching TRBD2. V lost 6 bases and J lost 3; bases outside the gene matches: 4. From germline, CDR1 is MNHEY and CDR2 SMNVEV (reference sequence). This CDR3 contains 14 residues. The CDR3 bases are TGTGCCAGCAGGGGGGACTACTACACCGGGGAGCTGTTTTTT. It yields the protein CASRGDYYTGELFF.

The J gene is TRBJ2-5, the V gene TRBV6-1, with D unclear. This CDR3 comprises 11 residues. Trimming removed 5 bases at V and 5 bases at J, with 6 bases between. Germline CDR1 reads MNHNS; CDR2 reads SASEGT. The CDR3: CASSTVETQYF. CDR3 DNA sequence: TGTGCCAGCAGTACCGTGGAGACCCAGTACTTC.

V usage is TRBV5-1 and J usage is TRBJ1-5, with D uncertain. This CDR3 has 15 residues. V was cut by 4 bases and J by 1 base, with 12 bases left in between. Germline values: CDR1 SGHRS, CDR2 YFSETQ. CDR3 sequence reads: CASSADGGSNQPQHF. CDR3 DNA sequence: TGCGCCAGCAGCGCGGACGGAGGGAGCAATCAGCCCCAGCATTTT.

This clone has just one count. This chain joins TRBV2 and TRBJ1-2; 8 positions agree with TRBD1. This CDR3 has 13 residues. J gave up 3 bases and V 6 bases, and 3 bases lay outside the gene matches. Germline lookup yields CDR1 SNHLY and CDR2 FYNNEI. The CDR3 DNA follows: TGTGCCAGCAGGGGACAGGCAGACTATGGCTACACCTTC. It codes for CASRGQADYGYTF.